These 32 T cell receptor beta chains were all obtained from the same sample, sequenced in a study of blood T cells in healthy people across ages. PCR was performed a second time for about 7 to 12 cycles using a sample-barcoded 5' primer and a J-beta primer mix. One entry per CDR3 protein results from TCRdb running MiXCR on the 5' RACE reads. The repertoire holds 710,000 or so distinct CDR3 sequences, with 22% as singletons. The specimen was blood. All receptors come from a man between 65 and 85 years old in good health.

The gene calls are TRBV2 and TRBJ2-7; D remains ambiguous. The tail of the sequence fits TRBJ2-5 better, so the J call may be wrong. Germline V gives CDR1 SNHLY, CDR2 FYNNEI. The CDR3 sequence is 12 residues long. This CDR3 is CASSIGRETQYF. CDR3 DNA sequence: TGTGCCAGCAGTATCGGACGGGAGACCCAGTACTTC.

In this sample, this clonotype turned up a few times. The chain is built from TRBV19 and TRBJ1-2, with TRBD1 identical over 9 bases. In germline, CDR1 is LNHDA, CDR2 SQIVND (reference sequence). Trimming at V came to 5 bases and at J to 1 base, leaving 5 bases not matched to a gene. This CDR3 is 15 amino acids long. The CDR3 loop reads CASSSPGQGNYGYTF. CDR3 DNA sequence: TGTGCCAGTAGTTCCCCGGGACAGGGTAACTATGGCTACACCTTC.

The chain links TRBV28 to TRBJ2-7; perhaps TRBD1 as D (5 bases). With 7 bases removed from V and 5 bases from J, the gap between germline ends came to 9 bases. Germline CDR1 reads MDHEN; CDR2 reads SYDVKM. The CDR3 has 11 residues. The CDR3 coding sequence is TGTGCCAGCAAAGACAGCCACGAGCAGTACTTC. It encodes CASKDSHEQYF.

The gene calls are TRBV27 and TRBJ2-3; the match to TRBD2 covers 8 bases. V shed 4 bases and J 2 bases; nucleotides not matched to a gene: 8. CDR3 size: 16 residues. CDR1 and CDR2 from the germline V gene are MNHEY and SMNVEV (reference sequence). The CDR3 sequence: CASSSLAAAATDTQYF. For the CDR3, the DNA is TGTGCCAGCAGTTCACTAGCGGCAGCGGCCACAGATACGCAGTATTTT.

Points on this clonotype: The junction does not match germline at one end; this may be a read error. This chain connects TRBV29-1 to TRBJ2-7; TRBD2 might be the D (6 bases). Germline assignment: CDR1 SQVTM and CDR2 ANQGSEA. The CDR3 totals 11 residues. The CDR3 loop is CSVLLAYTKFF. The CDR3 nucleotides are TGCAGCGTCTTACTAGCTTACACGAAGTTCTTC.

J is TRBJ1-1 and V is TRBV5-1; unclear D gene. V lost 0 bases and J lost 1, with 10 bases in between. The V gene's germline CDR1 is SGHRS and CDR2 YFSETQ. The CDR3 contains 15 residues. This chain's CDR3 is CASSLAGHQNTEAFF. The CDR3 region has the DNA TGCGCCAGCAGCTTGGCGGGCCACCAGAACACTGAAGCTTTCTTT.

There are a few counts of this clonotype. This chain joins TRBV20-1 and TRBJ2-3; 11 positions agree with TRBD2. Trimming took 5 bases from V and 3 from J; bases not matched to a gene: 7. The CDR3 contains 15 residues. Germline CDR1 DFQATT, CDR2 SNEGSKA (reference sequence). This CDR3 is CSASLAGGPTDTQYF. Here the CDR3 DNA reads TGCAGTGCTTCTTTAGCGGGGGGGCCGACAGATACGCAGTATTTT.

This clonotype came up a few times. The chain combines TRBV19 with TRBJ2-5; 10 bases are a match to TRBD2. The J call may be wrong; the DNA end is better matched by TRBJ2-1. The CDR3 contains 16 residues. Germline V gene lookup returns CDR1 LNHDA and CDR2 SQIVND (reference sequence). CDR3 residues: CASRGPLAGMVNEQFF. In nucleotides, the CDR3 is TGTGCCAGTAGGGGCCCACTAGCGGGAATGGTCAATGAGCAGTTCTTC.

CDR3: CASSHQRGITDTQYF. DNA of the CDR3: TGTGCCAGCAGCCATCAGCGGGGGATCACAGATACGCAGTATTTT. V is TRBV5-5 and J is TRBJ2-3; 8 nucleotides align to TRBD2. V gave up 4 bases and J gave up 2 bases; unmatched junction bases: 6. This CDR3 spans 15 amino acids. Germline CDR1 reads SGHKS; CDR2 reads YYEKEE (reference sequence).

In this sample, this clonotype turned up a few times. V is TRBV29-1 and J is TRBJ2-3; TRBD2 agrees at 7 bases. Germline CDR1 SQVTM, CDR2 ANQGSEA. The V gene end was trimmed by 1 base and the J gene end by 2 bases; junction bases not matched to a gene: 6. The CDR3 has 15 residues. The CDR3 loop is CSVEVGAGFTDTQYF. The CDR3 DNA is TGCAGCGTTGAAGTGGGAGCGGGGTTCACAGATACGCAGTATTTT.

In its sample, this clonotype was seen a few times. CDR3 DNA: TGTGCCAGCAGCCAAGGGTTCTACGAGCAGTACGTC. This codes for CASSQGFYEQYV. The rearrangement links TRBV14 to TRBJ2-7; D is undetermined. The CDR3 has 12 amino acids. The germline gives CDR1 SGHDN, CDR2 FVKESK. V lost 1 base to trimming and J lost 3 bases, with 4 bases between them.

This chain joins TRBV6-5 and TRBJ2-5, with 9 bases identical to TRBD2. The J call is doubtful: the DNA matches TRBJ2-1 better. CDR1 is MNHEY, CDR2 SVGAGI, per germline. The CDR3 is made up of 16 amino acids. CDR3 protein: CASSYTGTSWGNEQFF. The CDR3 nucleotides are TGTGCCAGCAGTTACACCGGGACTAGCTGGGGGAATGAGCAGTTCTTC.

The chain combines TRBV5-1 with TRBJ2-5, with no clear D. Per the germline V gene, CDR1 is SGHRS and CDR2 is YFSETQ. CDR3 size: 11 residues. V was clipped by 9 bases and J by 5 bases, with 11 bases between them. The CDR3 coding sequence is TGCGCCACCAGGTTTGGGGAGACCCAGTACTTC. Its protein product is CATRFGETQYF. Complete variable domain (other parts from reference TRBV5-1 and TRBJ2-5): KAGVTQTPRYLIKTRGQQVTLSCSPISGHRSVSWYQQTPGQGLQFLFEYFSETQRNKGNFPGRFSGRQFSNSRSEMNVSTLELGDSALYLCATRFGETQYFGPGTRLLVL.

This chain links TRBV5-5 with TRBJ1-2; TRBD1 matches 8 bases. Per germline, CDR1 SGHKS and CDR2 YYEKEE (reference sequence). Losses at the gene ends were 3 bases for V and 4 bases for J; bases not matched to a gene: 8. The CDR3 extends over 15 amino acids. The CDR3 reads CASSWSGQESYGYTF. CDR3 coding DNA: TGTGCCAGCAGCTGGTCGGGACAGGAGAGCTATGGCTACACCTTC.

The chain combines TRBV15 with TRBJ2-5; possible D gene TRBD1, 6 bases. The CDR3 extends over 15 amino acids. Germline CDR1 and CDR2: LNHNV and YYDKDF (reference sequence). Trimming pared 4 bases from V and 0 bases from J, leaving 12 bases between. CDR3 coding DNA: TGTGCCACCAGCAAGTCGGACAGCAACCAAGAGACCCAGTACTTC. Translation gives CATSKSDSNQETQYF.

The rearrangement uses TRBV29-1 and TRBJ2-5; weak D call: TRBD1 (6 bases). The CDR3 contains 12 residues. The germline V and J ends were trimmed by 7 bases and 5 bases, with 14 bases remaining between them. Germline lookup yields CDR1 SQVTM and CDR2 ANQGSEA. The CDR3 region is CSEVTGGETQYF. The CDR3 DNA reads TGCAGCGAGGTGACAGGTGGGGAGACCCAGTACTTC.

In its sample, this clonotype was seen many times. V and J are TRBV20-1 and TRBJ2-5; 9 bases align to TRBD1. Germline assignment: CDR1 DFQATT and CDR2 SNEGSKA (reference sequence). Trimming cost V 6 bases and J 5 bases; bases outside gene matches: 10. The CDR3 totals 14 residues. This CDR3 reads CSANFGQGTETQYF. The CDR3 DNA follows: TGCAGTGCAAACTTCGGACAGGGGACGGAGACCCAGTACTTC.

This chain connects TRBV4-1 to TRBJ1-6; D is unclear. The ends were cut back, 4 bases at V and 0 bases at J, with 10 bases in the middle. The CDR3 loop spans 16 amino acids. Germline lookup yields CDR1 MGHRA and CDR2 YSYEKL. The CDR3 DNA follows: TGCGCCAGCAGCCTCGGGCCTAGCTCCTATAATTCACCCCTCCACTTT. Its translation: CASSLGPSSYNSPLHF.

This clonotype was seen more than once but under ten times. The gene calls are TRBV6-2 or TRBV6-3 and TRBJ2-3; 13 bases are a match to TRBD2. The CDR3 has 16 amino acids. Germline-derived CDR1 and CDR2 are MNHEY and SVGEGT. V shed 6 bases and J 5 bases; nucleotides not matched to a gene: 8. The CDR3 coding sequence is TGTGCCAGCAGCGACACTAGCGGGGGGGCGGGAGATACGCAGTATTTT. It codes for CASSDTSGGAGDTQYF.

This chain uses TRBV20-1 with TRBJ1-2; possibly TRBD1 for D (6 bases). The germline V and J ends were trimmed by 3 bases and 5 bases, with 13 bases remaining between them. CDR1 and CDR2 (germline): DFQATT, SNEGSKA (reference sequence). CDR3 length: 13 amino acids. CDR3 residues: CSASTGAGYGYTF. The CDR3 nucleotides are TGCAGTGCTAGTACGGGGGCAGGGTATGGCTACACCTTC.

Many counts were recorded for this clonotype. The chain's CDR3 is CASSLGTLAKNIQYF. CDR3 coding DNA: TGCGCCAGCAGCCTCGGGACATTAGCCAAAAACATTCAGTACTTC. This chain connects TRBV5-1 to TRBJ2-4, with D perhaps TRBD1 (6 bases). The CDR3 consists of 15 residues. Germline assignment: CDR1 SGHRS and CDR2 YFSETQ. V lost 4 bases to trimming and J lost 0 bases, with 11 bases between them.

CDR3 in amino acids: CSATVRGKETQYF. As DNA, the CDR3 is TGCAGTGCTACAGTAAGGGGAAAAGAGACCCAGTACTTC. The chain employs TRBV20-1 and TRBJ2-5; a possible D gene is TRBD1 (5 bases). Germline values: CDR1 DFQATT, CDR2 SNEGSKA (reference sequence). This CDR3 has 13 amino acids. The V end was cut by 4 bases, the J end by 3 bases, with 12 bases between.

The chain couples TRBV19 to TRBJ2-3; either TRBD1 or TRBD2 may supply D (5 bases each). Trimming took 3 bases from V and 5 from J, leaving 18 bases between them. Germline V gives CDR1 LNHDA, CDR2 SQIVND (reference sequence). This CDR3 has 16 amino acids. CDR3 coding DNA: TGTGCCAGTAGTATTAACTCTCAGGGAGAAGGAGATACGCAGTATTTT. The encoded protein is CASSINSQGEGDTQYF.

The rearrangement links TRBV11-3 to TRBJ2-4; possibly TRBD2 for D (5 bases). Germline CDR1 SGHNT, CDR2 YENEEA. The CDR3 loop spans 21 amino acids. Trimming took off 0 bases at V and 0 bases at J, with 24 bases between the two ends. This CDR3 reads CASSLEPLAGASKLAKNIQYF. DNA for the CDR3: TGTGCCAGCAGCTTAGAACCACTTGCGGGCGCAAGTAAACTAGCCAAAAACATTCAGTACTTC. Full variable domain (remainder filled in from reference TRBV11-3 and TRBJ2-4): EAGVVQSPRYKIIEKKQPVAFWCNPISGHNTLYWYLQNLGQGPELLIRYENEEAVDDSQLPKDRFSAERLKGVDSTLKIQPAELGDSAVYLCASSLEPLAGASKLAKNIQYFGAGTRLSVL.

This chain connects TRBV12-3 or TRBV12-4 to TRBJ2-3; D might be TRBD2 (6 bases). The CDR3 is 11 amino acids. The V end was cut by 6 bases, the J end by 14 bases, with 15 bases between. CDR3 sequence (DNA): TGTGCCAGCAGCACGGGACTCAGAGGGTATTTT. As protein: CASSTGLRGYF.

The V call is TRBV12-3 or TRBV12-4, the J call TRBJ2-7, with D unresolved. Trimming pared 1 base from V and 7 bases from J, leaving 11 bases between. CDR3 size: 13 residues. The CDR3: CASSLGSKWEQYF. The CDR3 DNA follows: TGTGCCAGCAGTTTAGGATCCAAATGGGAGCAGTACTTC.

Only a few counts were recorded for this clonotype. This chain connects TRBV7-2 to TRBJ2-3, with 15 bases identical to TRBD2. The ends lost 5 bases at V and 0 bases at J; junction bases unmatched: 6. The CDR3 runs 18 residues. Germline assignment: CDR1 SGHTA and CDR2 FQGNSA. The chain's CDR3 is CASSQRTSGRASTDTQYF. In nucleotides, the CDR3 is TGTGCCAGCAGCCAAAGGACTAGCGGGAGGGCTAGCACAGATACGCAGTATTTT.

The CDR3 protein is CASSLMRGTEAFF. The CDR3 nucleotides are TGTGCCAGCAGTTTAATGAGGGGCACTGAAGCTTTCTTT. J is TRBJ1-1 and V is TRBV12-3 or TRBV12-4; a weak D match, TRBD1 (5 bases). V lost 2 bases and J lost 4, with 8 bases in between. The CDR3 runs 13 residues.

This rearrangement joins TRBV24-1 to TRBJ2-1, with TRBD2 matching over 14 bases. Germline V gene sequence: CDR1 KGHDR, CDR2 SFDVKD. The CDR3 spans 18 residues. J lost 0 bases, V lost 5 bases, and 5 bases had no gene match. CDR3 in amino acids: CATSGLAGGTSSYNEQFF. The CDR3 DNA sequence: TGTGCCACCAGTGGACTAGCGGGAGGGACGAGCTCCTACAATGAGCAGTTCTTC.

The chain uses TRBV3-1 and TRBJ2-6, with D hard to call. Germline values: CDR1 LGHDT, CDR2 YNNKEL (reference sequence). Between the trimmed V and J ends, which lost 3 bases and 0 bases, there was a span of 21 bases. This CDR3 comprises 20 residues. The CDR3 sequence is CASSQILSGPTFSGANVLTF. In DNA form, the CDR3 reads TGTGCCAGCAGCCAGATTCTTTCTGGGCCCACCTTCTCTGGGGCCAACGTCCTGACTTTC.

This clonotype was counted between two and nine times. The V call is TRBV6-1, the J call TRBJ1-3; D is unclear. Trimming removed 6 bases from V and 2 bases from J, with 20 bases in between. This CDR3 is built from 17 residues. Looked up from germline, CDR1 is MNHNS and CDR2 is SASEGT. The CDR3 DNA follows: TGTGCCAGCAGACCACCGGTCGGGCCGAAGGCTGGAAACACCATATATTTT. It translates to CASRPPVGPKAGNTIYF.

This clonotype was picked up a small number of times. This sequence joins TRBV7-8 and TRBJ2-3; perhaps TRBD2 as D (6 bases). Looked up from germline, CDR1 is SGHVS and CDR2 is FQNEAQ. This CDR3 is built from 16 residues. The ends were cut back, 4 bases at V and 0 bases at J, with 14 bases in the middle. CDR3 DNA: TGTGCCAGCAGCTGGACCGGGACTGCAAGCACAGATACGCAGTATTTT. This sequence encodes CASSWTGTASTDTQYF. The variable domain in full, with the rest retrieved from reference TRBV7-8 and TRBJ2-3, is GAGVSQSPRYKVAKRGQDVALRCDPISGHVSLFWYQQALGQGPEFLTYFQNEAQLDKSGLPSDRFFAERPEGSVSTLKIQRTQQEDSAVYLCASSWTGTASTDTQYFGPGTRLTVL.